Listed below are T cell receptor beta chains from one sample, sequenced in a study of T cell responses to AZD1222 COVID-19 vaccine. TCRdb's copy holds only in-frame clones and misses some; the assay was immunoSEQ multiplex PCR. The data show 120,000 or so clones, with roughly 87% seen just once and 8.5% to 10% held by the top ten. The source material was peripheral blood, sampled on day 0 of AZD1222 vaccination. The receptors here all came from an adult in good health. Each CDR3 is given with its conserved first and last residue. The order of the fields is J gene, V gene, clone size, D gene, CDR3 DNA, CDR3 protein. A D gene is named only where the DNA matches it firmly. Size tells how often a clone was seen (once, few, many) or the class of an expanded clone, and some rows leave it out.

J: TRBJ2-5; V: TRBV5-4; size: once; D: NA; DNA: TGTGCCAGCAGCTTGGGGGGGATTAAGCAAGAGACCCAGTACTTC; CDR3: CASSLGGIKQETQYF
J: TRBJ2-1; V: TRBV7-8; size: NA; D: TRBD2; DNA: TGTGCCAGCAGCTTTAGCGGGGGGGGAAAAAGCTCCTACAATGAGCAGTTCTTC; CDR3: CASSFSGGGKSSYNEQFF
J: TRBJ1-2; V: TRBV6-2/TRBV6-3; size: NA; D: NA; DNA: TGTGCCAGCAGTTACGCGGGACTACCCCCCTATGGCTACACCTTC; CDR3: CASSYAGLPPYGYTF
J: TRBJ1-1; V: TRBV7-9; size: NA; D: NA; DNA: TGTGCCAGCAGCCAATCGGGCCAAAAGGGCACTGAAGCTTTCTTT; CDR3: CASSQSGQKGTEAFF
J: TRBJ2-1; V: TRBV7-3; size: once; D: TRBD1; DNA: TGTGCCAGCAGCTCCGGACAGGCGACCTACAATGAGCAGTTCTTC; CDR3: CASSSGQATYNEQFF
J: TRBJ2-7; V: TRBV27; size: NA; D: TRBD2; DNA: TGTGCCAGCAGTCGGACTAGCGGGGGCCGTAACGAGCAGTACTTC; CDR3: CASSRTSGGRNEQYF
J: TRBJ1-5; V: TRBV19; size: once; D: NA; DNA: TGTGCCAGTACGGGAGTCCCTAGCAATCAGCCCCAGCATTTT; CDR3: CASTGVPSNQPQHF
J: TRBJ1-1; V: TRBV5-1; size: NA; D: TRBD1; DNA: TGCGCCAGCAGCCCACGACAGGGATTAGAAGCTTTCTTT; CDR3: CASSPRQGLEAFF
J: TRBJ1-4; V: TRBV7-9; size: NA; D: TRBD1; DNA: TGTGCCAGCAGCTTAGTTCGCGGGACAGATAATGAAAAACTGTTTTTT; CDR3: CASSLVRGTDNEKLFF
J: TRBJ2-1; V: TRBV30; size: NA; D: NA; DNA: TGTGCCTGGAGTCCGCAGGTCCGAGATGAGCAGTTCTTC; CDR3: CAWSPQVRDEQFF
J: TRBJ2-7; V: TRBV7-2; size: NA; D: TRBD2; DNA: TGTGCCAGCAGCTTTGGTAGCGGGTCCACCTACGAGCAGTACTTC; CDR3: CASSFGSGSTYEQYF
J: TRBJ1-2; V: TRBV11-3; size: NA; D: TRBD1; DNA: TGTGCCAGCAGCCCGCGGGACAGCGCTAACTATGGCTACACCTTC; CDR3: CASSPRDSANYGYTF
J: TRBJ2-1; V: TRBV28; size: NA; D: TRBD2; DNA: TGTGCCAGCAGTCCTGGACTAGCGGGAGGCCCGGAGCAGTTCTTC; CDR3: CASSPGLAGGPEQFF
J: TRBJ1-1; V: TRBV3-1/TRBV3-2; size: NA; D: TRBD1; DNA: TGTGCCAGCAGCCAGCTACAGGGGGCGTCGGAAGCTTTCTTT; CDR3: CASSQLQGASEAFF
J: TRBJ1-1; V: TRBV5-6; size: once; D: NA; DNA: TGTGCCAGCAGCTTGTTTCCGGGACAACCCATGAACACTGAAGCTTTCTTT; CDR3: CASSLFPGQPMNTEAFF
J: TRBJ2-3; V: TRBV9; size: NA; D: TRBD2; DNA: TGTGCCAGCAGCGCTTTCAGCGGGGGGAACACAGATACGCAGTATTTT; CDR3: CASSAFSGGNTDTQYF
J: TRBJ2-3; V: TRBV6-5; size: NA; D: NA; DNA: TGTGCCAGCAGCCGCCGGGGGTCCGCAGATACGCAGTATTTT; CDR3: CASSRRGSADTQYF
J: TRBJ2-7; V: TRBV9; size: NA; D: TRBD1; DNA: TGTGCCAGCAGCTCCAGGACAGGGGCCTACGAGCAGTACTTC; CDR3: CASSSRTGAYEQYF
J: TRBJ1-1; V: TRBV29-1; size: NA; D: NA; DNA: TGCAGCGTTGGTAGTGTCCCTGAAGCTTTCTTT; CDR3: CSVGSVPEAFF
J: TRBJ2-1; V: TRBV7-9; size: few; D: TRBD2; DNA: TGTGCCAGCAGCGCCGGACTAGCGGCCTACAATGAGCAGTTCTTC; CDR3: CASSAGLAAYNEQFF
J: TRBJ2-3; V: TRBV5-1; size: NA; D: TRBD1; DNA: TGCGCCAGCAGCCCGGGACAGGGGTGGCCAGATACGCAGTATTTT; CDR3: CASSPGQGWPDTQYF
J: TRBJ2-7; V: TRBV4-3; size: NA; D: TRBD1; DNA: TGCGCCAGCAGCCCCGCGCGGGACAGGGGATCCTACGAGCAGTACTTC; CDR3: CASSPARDRGSYEQYF
J: TRBJ2-5; V: TRBV6-5; size: NA; D: NA; DNA: TGTGCCAGCAGGGTTGGCGTTTTAGAGACCCAGTACTTC; CDR3: CASRVGVLETQYF
J: TRBJ2-5; V: TRBV29-1; size: NA; D: TRBD1; DNA: TGCAGCGTTGATACCGGGACAGGGCTCACGGAGACCCAGTACTTC; CDR3: CSVDTGTGLTETQYF
J: TRBJ1-1; V: TRBV11-3; size: NA; D: NA; DNA: TGTGCCAGCAGCTTCCGGAACACTGAAGCTTTCTTT; CDR3: CASSFRNTEAFF
J: TRBJ2-1; V: TRBV11-3; size: NA; D: TRBD1; DNA: TGTGCCAGCAGCTTTGGACAGGGGAGTTACAATGAGCAGTTCTTC; CDR3: CASSFGQGSYNEQFF
J: TRBJ2-7; V: TRBV6-2/TRBV6-3; size: NA; D: TRBD1; DNA: TGTGCCAGCAGTAACAACAGGGGGCCCTACGAGCAGTACTTC; CDR3: CASSNNRGPYEQYF
J: TRBJ2-7; V: TRBV15; size: NA; D: NA; DNA: TGTGCCACCAGCAGAGATTCTTCGCCCTACGAGCAGTACTTC; CDR3: CATSRDSSPYEQYF
J: TRBJ2-7; V: TRBV19; size: NA; D: TRBD2; DNA: TGTGCGGGGGGGATATGCAACGAGCAGTACTTC; CDR3: CAGGICNEQYF
J: TRBJ1-1; V: TRBV6-1; size: once; D: NA; DNA: TGTGCCAGCAGTGAACCGGGACAACCGAACACTGAAGCTTTCTTT; CDR3: CASSEPGQPNTEAFF
J: TRBJ2-3; V: TRBV2; size: NA; D: NA; DNA: TGTGCCAGCAGCGGGGACGGGGGAACCACAGATACGCAGTATTTT; CDR3: CASSGDGGTTDTQYF
J: TRBJ1-6; V: TRBV30; size: NA; D: TRBD1; DNA: TGTGCCTGGAGTAAACAGGGGGTCCTTACCAATTCACCCCTCCACTTT; CDR3: CAWSKQGVLTNSPLHF
J: TRBJ1-2; V: TRBV28; size: NA; D: NA; DNA: TGTGCCAGCAGTAATCCCCTTACCCGCGGCTTC; CDR3: CASSNPLTRGF
J: TRBJ2-3; V: TRBV10-2; size: NA; D: TRBD1; DNA: TGCGCCAGCAACAGGGGACGGTTCACAGATACGCAGTATTTT; CDR3: CASNRGRFTDTQYF
J: TRBJ1-6; V: TRBV9; size: NA; D: NA; DNA: TGTGCCAGCAGCGTAGGGGGGCAAAATTCACCCCTCCACTTT; CDR3: CASSVGGQNSPLHF
J: TRBJ1-3; V: TRBV19; size: NA; D: NA; DNA: TGTGCCAGTAGTATGGGGGGACAAGGAAACACCATATATTTT; CDR3: CASSMGGQGNTIYF
J: TRBJ2-1; V: TRBV5-1; size: NA; D: NA; DNA: TGCGCCAGCAGCGATTCACCTTCCAAGTACAATGAGCAGTTCTTC; CDR3: CASSDSPSKYNEQFF
J: TRBJ2-5; V: TRBV19; size: NA; D: TRBD1; DNA: TGTGCCAGTAGTCTAGGACAGGGGCTTTCACAAGAGACCCAGTACTTC; CDR3: CASSLGQGLSQETQYF
J: TRBJ1-4; V: TRBV9; size: NA; D: NA; DNA: TGTGCCAGCAGTGGGCGTCAGGGAACTAATGAAAAACTGTTTTTT; CDR3: CASSGRQGTNEKLFF
J: TRBJ2-7; V: TRBV6-5; size: NA; D: NA; DNA: TGTGCCAGCAGTACAGGCTACGAGCAGTACTTC; CDR3: CASSTGYEQYF
J: TRBJ2-7; V: TRBV11-2; size: NA; D: TRBD2; DNA: TGTGCCAGCAGCTATAGCGGGAACGAGCAGTACTTC; CDR3: CASSYSGNEQYF
J: TRBJ1-2; V: TRBV25-1; size: NA; D: TRBD1; DNA: TGTGCCAGCAGTGAGATAGGGGGCGCCTATGGCTACACCTTC; CDR3: CASSEIGGAYGYTF
J: TRBJ2-2; V: TRBV10-3; size: few; D: NA; DNA: TGTGCCATCAGTGCCAGGGAAAGGACCGGGGAGCTGTTTTTT; CDR3: CAISARERTGELFF
J: TRBJ2-2; V: TRBV27; size: NA; D: NA; DNA: TGTGCCAGCAGTCGACTGGGCGGGGAGCTGTTTTTT; CDR3: CASSRLGGELFF
J: TRBJ2-7; V: TRBV5-4; size: NA; D: TRBD1; DNA: TGTGCCAGCAGCTTGGTGGACAGGGTTTACGAGCAGTACTTC; CDR3: CASSLVDRVYEQYF